This TCR beta chain was sequenced during a study of blood T cell repertoires in COVID-19. About the study: Both acute and convalescent COVID-19 samples were obtained from the United States, Italy and Spain. PBMCs, B-cell-depleted T cells, or T cells provided the cDNA or gDNA that made up the material.

This clone was observed once. Authors' analysis steps: It was from reference gene primer amplification that nucleated cell counts were estimated. Only in-frame clones appear in the TCRdb table, and some are missing; sequencing was by immunoSEQ multiplex PCR. V and J calls and clone size come straight from that table; D and trimming were deduced from the DNA. The sample yields tens of thousands of clones, about nine tenths seen once. The CDR3 spans 15 residues. V trimming: 6 bases; J trimming: 7 bases; junction bases outside the gene matches: 11. CDR1 MNHNS and CDR2 SASEGT come from the germline V gene.

The sequence came from a man in his 60s with acute or convalescent COVID-19. The rearrangement links TRBV6-1 to TRBJ1-3; the match to TRBD1 covers 8 bases. The sequencing sample was made of peripheral blood. The CDR3 protein is CASRHITGGGNTIYF. In DNA, the CDR3 is TGTGCCAGCAGGCATATAACAGGGGGAGGCAACACCATATATTTT.